Reported below is one T cell receptor (beta chain). The data were obtained in a study of control samples from healthy donors and cancer patients. Clones were read by immunoSEQ multiplex PCR, and TCRdb kept only the in-frame ones, dropping some. The table shows about 59,000 clones, with 87% occurring only once. This CDR3 comprises 15 residues. The germline CDR1 and CDR2 sequences are SGHRS and YFSETQ. With 0 bases removed from V and 0 bases from J, the gap between germline ends came to 7 bases. This clonotype was obtained from a woman aged 55-70 years with lung cancer. The V and J genes are TRBV5-1 and TRBJ2-1; D uncertain. Sequenced: PBMCs. CDR3 sequence (DNA): TGCGCCAGCAGCTTGGACGGGCCCTCCTACAATGAGCAGTTCTTC. As protein: CASSLDGPSYNEQFF.